These 16 T cell receptor beta chains were sequenced from one sample in a study of blood T cell repertoires in COVID-19. Method: immunoSEQ multiplex PCR; TCRdb's copy keeps in-frame clones and lacks some. The sample consists of about 82,000 clones, roughly 86% of them appearing once. Sequenced sample: peripheral blood. The receptors were gathered from a man aged 45-65 years with active or convalescent COVID-19.

The chain carries TRBV6-5 and TRBJ2-1; 10 bases are shared with TRBD1. This CDR3 has 15 residues. The V and J ends lost 5 bases and 4 bases, in that order; junction bases with no gene match: 5. CDR1 is MNHEY and CDR2 is SVGAGI in the germline V gene. CDR3 DNA: TGTGCCAGCAGTCGACAGGGGGCGCAGTACAATGAGCAGTTCTTC. Translation: CASSRQGAQYNEQFF.

The rearrangement links TRBV6-5 to TRBJ1-5; TRBD1 might be the D (5 bases). Deletions cut 6 bases from V and 5 bases from J, with 14 bases between. The CDR3 runs to 14 residues. The germline CDR1 and CDR2 sequences are MNHEY and SVGAGI. The CDR3 region is CASSGGPGDQPQHF. CDR3 nucleotide sequence: TGTGCCAGCAGCGGGGGACCTGGGGATCAGCCCCAGCATTTT.

The genes are TRBV4-3 and TRBJ2-3, with D tentatively TRBD2 (6 bases). V lost 1 base and J lost 5, with 10 bases in between. The CDR3 is made up of 14 amino acids. Germline CDR1 and CDR2: LGHNA and YSLEER. CDR3 in DNA: TGCGCCAGCAGCCAAGGTTCGGGAGAAGATACGCAGTATTTT. Translation: CASSQGSGEDTQYF.

V gene TRBV5-5 combines with J gene TRBJ1-1; D gene uncertain. The CDR3 contains 13 residues. Trimming removed 3 bases from V and 0 bases from J, with 6 bases in between. Germline V lookup: CDR1 SGHKS, CDR2 YYEKEE (reference sequence). CDR3: CASSSGVNTEAFF. CDR3 DNA: TGTGCCAGCAGCTCCGGGGTGAACACTGAAGCTTTCTTT.

CDR3 sequence: CASSYNRANEKLFF. CDR3 sequence (DNA): TGTGCCAGTAGTTACAATCGGGCTAATGAAAAACTGTTTTTT. The chain recombines TRBV19 with TRBJ1-4; D gene ambiguous. V dropped 5 bases and J dropped 3 bases, with 10 bases sitting between them. Per the germline V gene, CDR1 is LNHDA and CDR2 is SQIVND (reference sequence). The CDR3 extends over 14 amino acids. Together with reference TRBV19 and TRBJ1-4, the CDR3 gives the full variable domain: DGGITQSPKYLFRKEGQNVTLSCEQNLNHDAMYWYRQDPGQGLRLIYYSQIVNDFQKGDIAEGYSVSREKKESFPLTVTSAQKNPTAFYLCASSYNRANEKLFFGSGTQLSVL.

This chain uses TRBV25-1 with TRBJ1-1, with 7 bases fitting TRBD1. Germline V gene lookup returns CDR1 MGHDK and CDR2 SYGVNS. Trimming took 4 bases from V and 10 from J; bases not matched to a gene: 6. The CDR3 is 12 amino acids. CDR3 sequence reads: CASSVTGFRAFF. DNA for the CDR3: TGTGCCAGCAGTGTGACAGGGTTCAGAGCTTTCTTT.

This clone was detected only once. This rearrangement joins TRBV11-2 to TRBJ2-3, with D maybe TRBD2 (5 bases). CDR3 size: 16 residues. CDR1 is SGHAT, CDR2 FQNNGV, per germline. V gave up 3 bases and J gave up 5 bases, with 18 bases separating them. CDR3 bases: TGTGCCAGCAGCTTTAACTTGGCGGCGGCGGGAGATACGCAGTATTTT. It encodes CASSFNLAAAGDTQYF.

The chain links TRBV5-6 to TRBJ2-1; 7 nucleotides agree with TRBD2. The CDR3 loop spans 13 amino acids. The junction had 6 bases not matched to a gene; V was cut back by 4 bases and J by 8 bases. Looked up from germline, CDR1 is SGHDT and CDR2 is YYEEEE. CDR3 residues: CASSLGGRDEQFF. CDR3 DNA: TGTGCCAGCAGCCTAGGAGGGAGGGATGAGCAGTTCTTC.

This sequence joins TRBV7-9 and TRBJ1-2; TRBD1 aligns across 10 bases. Germline V gives CDR1 SEHNR, CDR2 FQNEAQ (reference sequence). The CDR3 length is 15 residues. The V segment lost 0 bases and the J segment 5 bases; nucleotides outside the gene matches: 3. The CDR3 loop is CASSLAGTGDYGYTF. The CDR3 DNA sequence: TGTGCCAGCAGCTTAGCCGGGACAGGGGATTATGGCTACACCTTC.

V is TRBV19 and J is TRBJ1-5; D not certain. The CDR3 is made up of 14 amino acids. V shed 3 bases and J shed 3 bases, with 9 bases lying between them. Per germline, CDR1 LNHDA and CDR2 SQIVND (reference sequence). CDR3 bases: TGTGCCAGTAGTATCCCAGGCGACAATCAGCCCCAGCATTTT. Protein: CASSIPGDNQPQHF. The complete variable domain, with remaining parts taken from reference TRBV19 and TRBJ1-5, reads DGGITQSPKYLFRKEGQNVTLSCEQNLNHDAMYWYRQDPGQGLRLIYYSQIVNDFQKGDIAEGYSVSREKKESFPLTVTSAQKNPTAFYLCASSIPGDNQPQHFGDGTRLSIL.

This clone was detected once. This sequence joins TRBV25-1 and TRBJ2-5; TRBD1 matches at 11 bases. The ends lost 1 base at V and 4 bases at J; junction bases unmatched: 8. There are 17 residues in the CDR3. Germline V gene sequence: CDR1 MGHDK, CDR2 SYGVNS. CDR3 bases: TGTGCCAGCAGTGAATTTCCCGGGACAGGGGGATTAGAGACCCAGTACTTC. It codes for CASSEFPGTGGLETQYF.

This clone occurred a few times. The V and J genes are TRBV6-5 and TRBJ1-6, with a weak D call TRBD1 (5 bases). Trimming cost V 5 bases and J 8 bases, with 10 bases left between them. The germline V gene encodes CDR1 MNHEY and CDR2 SVGAGI. The CDR3 is 13 amino acids. The CDR3 DNA is TGTGCCAGCAGTCGGGGGACCGATTCACCCCTCCACTTT. Protein sequence: CASSRGTDSPLHF.

The chain couples TRBV28 to TRBJ1-4; D gene unclear. Per the germline V gene, CDR1 is MDHEN and CDR2 is SYDVKM. V lost 3 bases and J 7 bases, leaving 15 bases between the germline ends. The CDR3 is made up of 15 amino acids. The CDR3 protein is CASSFRREGGEKLFF. In DNA form, the CDR3 reads TGTGCCAGCAGTTTTAGGAGGGAAGGCGGTGAAAAACTGTTTTTT.

This clone was seen a single time. The V and J genes are TRBV18 and TRBJ1-3; D is undetermined. Trimming took off 2 bases at V and 0 bases at J, with 8 bases between the two ends. The CDR3 is 15 residues long. CDR1 and CDR2 from the germline V gene are KGHSH and LQKENI. CDR3 sequence: CASSPGLISGNTIYF. CDR3 nucleotides: TGTGCCAGCTCACCAGGACTGATCTCTGGAAACACCATATATTTT.

J is TRBJ2-2 and V is TRBV19; D not certain. Trimming removed 5 bases at V and 2 bases at J, with 9 bases between. The CDR3 has 14 residues. Germline V gene lookup returns CDR1 LNHDA and CDR2 SQIVND (reference sequence). The DNA for the CDR3 is TGTGCCAGTAGTTTCCGGGTAAACACCGGGGAGCTGTTTTTT. It is translated as CASSFRVNTGELFF. The whole variable domain, remainder taken from reference TRBV19 and TRBJ2-2, is DGGITQSPKYLFRKEGQNVTLSCEQNLNHDAMYWYRQDPGQGLRLIYYSQIVNDFQKGDIAEGYSVSREKKESFPLTVTSAQKNPTAFYLCASSFRVNTGELFFGEGSRLTVL.

This chain links TRBV3-1 (or the pseudogene TRBV3-2) with TRBJ1-1, with 7 bases matching TRBD1. Unmatched junction bases numbered 8, after V lost 8 bases and J lost 5 bases. This CDR3 contains 13 residues. Per germline, CDR1 LGHDT and CDR2 YNNKEL (reference sequence). CDR3 nucleotides: TGTGCCAGCTCCAACAGGGGTGGGACTGAAGCTTTCTTT. Its translation is CASSNRGGTEAFF.